Following are 20 T cell receptor beta chains from one sample sequenced in a study of PD-1 blockade in classical Hodgkin lymphoma. The data were produced by immunoSEQ multiplex PCR, yet TCRdb's version contains in-frame clones alone and is incomplete. This sample yields 26,000 or so clones, of which over 60% are seen a single time; 3% to 4.5% belongs to the top ten. Sample time point: cycle 4 day 1 (C4D1), after 6 weeks of nivolumab. Patients all relapsed after autologous stem cell transplantation, and there was variation in brentuximab vedotin exposure. The sequences come from peripheral blood mononuclear cells (PBMCs), collected before the fourth cycle of nivolumab. These receptors were obtained from a human donor with classical Hodgkin lymphoma.

The chain carries TRBV28 and TRBJ2-2; D unclear. Looked up from germline, CDR1 is MDHEN and CDR2 is SYDVKM. The CDR3 contains 14 residues. Trimming stripped 5 bases from V and 5 bases from J, with 12 bases between. CDR3 DNA sequence: TGTGCCAGCAGTACCCTTGGCGAAACCGGGGAGCTGTTTTTT. It codes for CASSTLGETGELFF.

The chain recombines TRBV27 with TRBJ2-2; 9 positions agree with TRBD1. The CDR3 sequence is 15 residues long. J lost 9 bases, V lost 5 bases, and 10 bases had no gene match. Germline lookup yields CDR1 MNHEY and CDR2 SMNVEV (reference sequence). CDR3 coding DNA: TGTGCCAGCAGTCCTAAAAGACAGGGGGTCAGGGAGCTGTTTTTT. Translating it yields CASSPKRQGVRELFF.

The chain has TRBV14 and TRBJ2-1; 12 nucleotides agree with TRBD1. This CDR3 has 13 amino acids. The germline CDR1 and CDR2 sequences are SGHDN and FVKESK. V was clipped by 5 bases and J by 12 bases; unmatched bases: 5. CDR3 nucleotides: TGTGCCAGCAGCGGGACAGGGGGCGCGGGGCAGTTCTTC. This gives the protein CASSGTGGAGQFF. The whole variable domain, remainder taken from reference TRBV14 and TRBJ2-1, is EAGVTQFPSHSVIEKGQTVTLRCDPISGHDNLYWYRRVMGKEIKFLLHFVKESKQDESGMPNNRFLAERTGGTYSTLKVQPAELEDSGVYFCASSGTGGAGQFFGPGTRLTVL.

The chain is built from TRBV2 and TRBJ2-5; D ambiguous. Germline V gene sequence: CDR1 SNHLY, CDR2 FYNNEI. Between the trimmed V and J ends, which lost 8 bases and 1 base, there was a span of 11 bases. The CDR3 consists of 13 residues. CDR3 DNA: TGTGCCAGCGCTAGACTGCGCCAAGAGACCCAGTACTTC. Amino acid sequence: CASARLRQETQYF.

V and J are TRBV19 and TRBJ2-1, with 8 nucleotides matching TRBD1. Trimming took 10 bases from V and 6 from J; bases not matched to a gene: 8. Germline V gene data show CDR1 as LNHDA and CDR2 as SQIVND (reference sequence). This CDR3 has 13 residues. CDR3 bases: TGTGCCACGAGGACAGGGTGGAGCAATGAGCAGTTCTTC. Protein product: CATRTGWSNEQFF. Combining the CDR3 with reference TRBV19 and TRBJ2-1 gives the whole variable domain DGGITQSPKYLFRKEGQNVTLSCEQNLNHDAMYWYRQDPGQGLRLIYYSQIVNDFQKGDIAEGYSVSREKKESFPLTVTSAQKNPTAFYLCATRTGWSNEQFFGPGTRLTVL.

The chain uses TRBV7-8 and TRBJ1-2, with TRBD1 identical over 7 bases. The CDR3 is made up of 14 amino acids. CDR1 and CDR2 from the germline V gene are SGHVS and FQNEAQ. V shed 4 bases, J shed 2 bases, and the junction held 4 bases outside the gene matches. Here the CDR3 DNA reads TGTGCCAGCAGCTCCGAGACAGGGAACTATGGCTACACCTTC. Amino acid sequence: CASSSETGNYGYTF.

The chain couples TRBV5-1 to TRBJ2-7; D unclear. Germline CDR1 SGHRS, CDR2 YFSETQ. CDR3 size: 13 residues. Trimming cost V 4 bases and J 4 bases, with 12 bases left between them. The DNA for the CDR3 is TGCGCCAGCAGCCGAAGAAGTGGGTACGAGCAGTACTTC. Its translation is CASSRRSGYEQYF.

The CDR3 DNA reads as TGTGCCAGCAGCTCTAGCGGGGCCTCCTACAATGAGCAGTTCTTC. Amino acids: CASSSSGASYNEQFF. The V gene is TRBV7-9, the J gene TRBJ2-1; 9 nucleotides align to TRBD2. Per the germline V gene, CDR1 is SEHNR and CDR2 is FQNEAQ (reference sequence). The V gene end was trimmed by 4 bases and the J gene end by 0 bases; junction bases not matched to a gene: 1. There are 15 residues in the CDR3. Complete variable domain (other parts from reference TRBV7-9 and TRBJ2-1): DTGVSQNPRHKITKRGQNVTFRCDPISEHNRLYWYRQTLGQGPEFLTYFQNEAQLEKSRLLSDRFSAERPKGSFSTLEIQRTEQGDSAMYLCASSSSGASYNEQFFGPGTRLTVL.

This chain uses TRBV7-2 with TRBJ1-5; the D gene is possibly TRBD1 (6 bases). Germline-derived CDR1 and CDR2 are SGHTA and FQGNSA. CDR3 size: 13 residues. Deletions cut 3 bases from V and 4 bases from J, with 7 bases between. CDR3 coding DNA: TGTGCCAGCAGCTTTGGACAGAATCAGCCCCAGCATTTT. This translates into CASSFGQNQPQHF.

This chain joins TRBV5-1 and TRBJ2-7; D is uncertain. CDR1 is SGHRS and CDR2 is YFSETQ in the germline V gene. The germline V and J ends were trimmed by 2 bases and 7 bases, with 10 bases remaining between them. The CDR3 spans 12 residues. The CDR3 DNA follows: TGCGCCAGCAGCTTACCACCAGAAGAGCAGTACTTC. It yields the protein CASSLPPEEQYF. The full variable domain, completed using reference TRBV5-1 and TRBJ2-7, is KAGVTQTPRYLIKTRGQQVTLSCSPISGHRSVSWYQQTPGQGLQFLFEYFSETQRNKGNFPGRFSGRQFSNSRSEMNVSTLELGDSALYLCASSLPPEEQYFGPGTRLTVT.

The chain links TRBV7-2 to TRBJ2-3; 9 bases fit TRBD1. This CDR3 has 16 amino acids. V shed 4 bases and J 3 bases; nucleotides not matched to a gene: 8. The germline V gene has CDR1 SGHTA and CDR2 FQGNSA. CDR3: CASSSRQGVGTDTQYF. The CDR3 DNA follows: TGTGCCAGCAGCTCGAGACAGGGGGTCGGTACAGATACGCAGTATTTT.

In its sample, this clone is medium-sized. The chain carries TRBV30 and TRBJ1-5, with unresolved D. The CDR3 is 13 residues long. Between the trimmed V and J ends, which lost 0 bases and 3 bases, there was a span of 6 bases. Germline loops: CDR1 GTSNPN, CDR2 SVGIG (reference sequence). The CDR3 here is CAWSVDNNQPQHF. CDR3 coding DNA: TGTGCCTGGAGTGTTGACAACAATCAGCCCCAGCATTTT.

The J gene is TRBJ2-7, the V gene TRBV10-3; 8 bases are shared with TRBD2. CDR1 ENHRY and CDR2 SYGVKD come from the germline V gene. V shed 10 bases and J 2 bases; nucleotides not matched to a gene: 4. This CDR3 is built from 12 residues. This CDR3 is CATGTSPYEQYF. The CDR3 DNA reads TGTGCCACCGGGACTAGTCCCTACGAGCAGTACTTC.

The rearrangement links TRBV2 to TRBJ1-5, with 8 bases fitting TRBD1. Germline CDR1 SNHLY, CDR2 FYNNEI. Trimming cost V 5 bases and J 0 bases; bases outside gene matches: 12. The CDR3 spans 18 residues. The CDR3 protein is CASSSPVGQDLSNQPQHF. The CDR3 DNA follows: TGTGCCAGCAGTTCGCCGGTGGGACAGGACCTTAGCAATCAGCCCCAGCATTTT. The full variable domain, its missing parts supplied by reference TRBV2 and TRBJ1-5, is EPEVTQTPSHQVTQMGQEVILRCVPISNHLYFYWYRQILGQKVEFLVSFYNNEISEKSEIFDDQFSVERPDGSNFTLKIRSTKLEDSAMYFCASSSPVGQDLSNQPQHFGDGTRLSIL.

This chain joins TRBV7-9 and TRBJ1-6; 9 nucleotides line up with TRBD1. This CDR3 has 15 residues. V lost 3 bases and J lost 7; bases outside the gene matches: 4. Germline assignment: CDR1 SEHNR and CDR2 FQNEAQ (reference sequence). CDR3: CASSFRTGDNSPLHF. The CDR3 DNA follows: TGTGCCAGCAGCTTCCGGACAGGGGACAATTCACCCCTCCACTTT.

CDR3: CSVIGSGANVLTF. CDR3 coding DNA: TGCAGCGTCATAGGCTCTGGGGCCAACGTCCTGACTTTC. The chain has TRBV29-1 and TRBJ2-6; D remains ambiguous. The CDR3 loop spans 13 amino acids. Germline-derived CDR1 and CDR2 are SQVTM and ANQGSEA. V shed 6 bases and J shed 0 bases, with 6 bases lying between them.

Concerning this clone: The same CDR3 also results from other DNA sequences found in this sample. The V gene is TRBV5-5, the J gene TRBJ2-7; D perhaps matches TRBD1 (5 bases). CDR3 length: 15 residues. Trimming cost V 0 bases and J 2 bases, with 12 bases left between them. Germline CDR1 SGHKS, CDR2 YYEKEE (reference sequence). In DNA form, the CDR3 reads TGTGCCAGCAGCTTGGGACAGCTCGAAGCCTACGAGCAGTACTTC. Its translation is CASSLGQLEAYEQYF.

The chain joins TRBV6-5 to TRBJ1-1; D is possibly TRBD1 (6 bases). The CDR3 extends over 12 amino acids. CDR1 and CDR2 (germline): MNHEY, SVGAGI. V shed 5 bases and J shed 3 bases, with 7 bases lying between them. The CDR3 reads CASSQGYTEAFF. The CDR3 nucleotides are TGTGCCAGCAGTCAGGGGTACACTGAAGCTTTCTTT.

This chain uses TRBV25-1 with TRBJ2-1; TRBD2 matches at 7 bases. Losses at the gene ends were 4 bases for V and 2 bases for J; bases not matched to a gene: 2. CDR3 length: 14 residues. Germline CDR1 and CDR2: MGHDK and SYGVNS. CDR3 in amino acids: CASSVAGAYNEQFF. CDR3 DNA: TGTGCCAGCAGTGTCGCGGGGGCCTACAATGAGCAGTTCTTC.

The rearrangement links TRBV7-9 to TRBJ2-2, with a possible D match to TRBD2 (5 bases). CDR1 is SEHNR, CDR2 FQNEAQ, per germline (reference sequence). V shed 5 bases and J shed 5 bases, with 9 bases lying between them. The length of the CDR3 is 13 residues. Here the CDR3 DNA reads TGTGCCAGCAGCGCGAGGGTAACCGGGGAGCTGTTTTTT. Protein product: CASSARVTGELFF.